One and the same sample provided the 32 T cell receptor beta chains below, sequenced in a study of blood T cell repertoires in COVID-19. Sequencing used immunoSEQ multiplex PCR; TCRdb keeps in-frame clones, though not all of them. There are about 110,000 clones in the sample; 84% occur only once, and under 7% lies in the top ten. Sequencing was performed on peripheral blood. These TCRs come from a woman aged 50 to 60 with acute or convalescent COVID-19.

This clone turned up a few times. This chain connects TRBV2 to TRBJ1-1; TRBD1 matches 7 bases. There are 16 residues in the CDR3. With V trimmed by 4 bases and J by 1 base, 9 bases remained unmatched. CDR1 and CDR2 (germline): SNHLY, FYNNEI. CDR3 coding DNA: TGTGCCAGCAGTGGTGTGACAGGGCTGGGGAACACTGAAGCTTTCTTT. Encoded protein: CASSGVTGLGNTEAFF. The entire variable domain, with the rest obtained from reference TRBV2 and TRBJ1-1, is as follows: EPEVTQTPSHQVTQMGQEVILRCVPISNHLYFYWYRQILGQKVEFLVSFYNNEISEKSEIFDDQFSVERPDGSNFTLKIRSTKLEDSAMYFCASSGVTGLGNTEAFFGQGTRLTVV.

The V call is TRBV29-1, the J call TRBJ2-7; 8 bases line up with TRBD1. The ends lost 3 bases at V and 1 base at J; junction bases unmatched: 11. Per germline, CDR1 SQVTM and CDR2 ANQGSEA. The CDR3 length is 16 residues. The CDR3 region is CSVDTGGRSGSYEQYF. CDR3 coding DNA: TGCAGCGTTGATACAGGGGGAAGAAGTGGTTCCTACGAGCAGTACTTC.

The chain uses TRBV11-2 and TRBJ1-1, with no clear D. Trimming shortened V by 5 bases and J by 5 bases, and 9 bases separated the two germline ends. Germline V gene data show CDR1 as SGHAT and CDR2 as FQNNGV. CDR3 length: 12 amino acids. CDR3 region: CASSPARTEAFF. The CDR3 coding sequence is TGTGCCAGCAGCCCCGCCAGGACTGAAGCTTTCTTT.

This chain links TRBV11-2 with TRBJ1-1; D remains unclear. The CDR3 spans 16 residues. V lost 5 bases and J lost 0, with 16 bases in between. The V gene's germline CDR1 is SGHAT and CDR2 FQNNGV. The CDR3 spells CASSLNGVSVNTEAFF. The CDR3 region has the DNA TGTGCCAGCAGCCTTAACGGGGTATCGGTGAACACTGAAGCTTTCTTT.

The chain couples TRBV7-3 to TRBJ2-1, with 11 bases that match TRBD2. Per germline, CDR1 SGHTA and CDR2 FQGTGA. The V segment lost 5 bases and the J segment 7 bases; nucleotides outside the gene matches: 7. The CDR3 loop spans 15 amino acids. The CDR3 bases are TGTGCCAGCAGCCCGACTAGCGGGGTGGGAAATGAGCAGTTCTTC. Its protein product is CASSPTSGVGNEQFF. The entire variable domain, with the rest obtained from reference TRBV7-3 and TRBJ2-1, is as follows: GAGVSQTPSNKVTEKGKYVELRCDPISGHTALYWYRQSLGQGPEFLIYFQGTGAADDSGLPNDRFFAVRPEGSVSTLKIQRTERGDSAVYLCASSPTSGVGNEQFFGPGTRLTVL.

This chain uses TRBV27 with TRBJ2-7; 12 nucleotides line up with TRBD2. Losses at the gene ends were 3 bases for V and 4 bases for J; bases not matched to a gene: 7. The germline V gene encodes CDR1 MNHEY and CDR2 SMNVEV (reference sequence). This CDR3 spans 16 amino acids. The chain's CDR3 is CASSLASGGAWYEQYF. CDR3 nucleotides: TGTGCCAGCAGTTTGGCTAGCGGGGGGGCCTGGTACGAGCAGTACTTC.

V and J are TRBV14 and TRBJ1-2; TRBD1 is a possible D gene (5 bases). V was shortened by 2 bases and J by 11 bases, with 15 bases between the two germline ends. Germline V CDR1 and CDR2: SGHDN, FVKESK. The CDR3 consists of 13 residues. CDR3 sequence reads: CASSQSGTPGYTF. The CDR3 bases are TGTGCCAGCAGCCAATCCGGGACTCCTGGGTACACCTTC. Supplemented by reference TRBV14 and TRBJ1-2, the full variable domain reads EAGVTQFPSHSVIEKGQTVTLRCDPISGHDNLYWYRRVMGKEIKFLLHFVKESKQDESGMPNNRFLAERTGGTYSTLKVQPAELEDSGVYFCASSQSGTPGYTFGSGTRLTVV.

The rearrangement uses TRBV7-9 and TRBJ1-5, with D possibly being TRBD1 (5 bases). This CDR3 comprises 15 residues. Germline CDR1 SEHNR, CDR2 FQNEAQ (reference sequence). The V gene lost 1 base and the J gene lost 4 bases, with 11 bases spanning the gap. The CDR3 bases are TGTGCCAGCAGCTTAGGGGGCGCGGTTAATCAGCCCCAGCATTTT. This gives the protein CASSLGGAVNQPQHF.

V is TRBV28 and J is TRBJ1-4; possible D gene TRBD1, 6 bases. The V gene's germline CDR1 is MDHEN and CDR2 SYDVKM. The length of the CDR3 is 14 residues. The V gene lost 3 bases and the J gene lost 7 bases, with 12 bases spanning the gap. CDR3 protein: CASSFPGDGEKLFF. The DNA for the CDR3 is TGTGCCAGCAGTTTCCCAGGGGATGGTGAAAAACTGTTTTTT.

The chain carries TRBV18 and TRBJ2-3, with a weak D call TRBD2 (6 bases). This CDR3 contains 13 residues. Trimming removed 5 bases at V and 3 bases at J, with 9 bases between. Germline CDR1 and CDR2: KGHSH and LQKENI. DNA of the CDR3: TGTGCCAGCTCATCCCGGGAGACAGATACGCAGTATTTT. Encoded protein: CASSSRETDTQYF.

The CDR3 region is CASSEQGSAGELFF. The CDR3 nucleotides read TGTGCCAGCAGTGAACAGGGGTCCGCCGGGGAGCTGTTTTTT. The chain recombines TRBV6-1 with TRBJ2-2, with D possibly matching TRBD1 (6 bases). V shed 2 bases and J shed 6 bases, with 10 bases lying between them. There are 14 residues in the CDR3. Germline assignment: CDR1 MNHNS and CDR2 SASEGT.

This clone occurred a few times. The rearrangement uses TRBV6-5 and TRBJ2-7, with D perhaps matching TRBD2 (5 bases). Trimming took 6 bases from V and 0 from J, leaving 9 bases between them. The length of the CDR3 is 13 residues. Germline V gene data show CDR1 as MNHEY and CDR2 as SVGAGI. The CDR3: CASRSTSSYEQYF. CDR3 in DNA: TGTGCCAGCAGGTCTACTAGCTCCTACGAGCAGTACTTC.

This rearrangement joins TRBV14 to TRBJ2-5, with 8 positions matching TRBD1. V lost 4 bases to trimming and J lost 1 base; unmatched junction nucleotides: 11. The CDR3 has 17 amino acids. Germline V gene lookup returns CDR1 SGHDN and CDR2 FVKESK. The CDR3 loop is CASSPGDRRGPQETQYF. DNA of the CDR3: TGTGCCAGCAGCCCTGGGGACAGGCGGGGACCCCAAGAGACCCAGTACTTC. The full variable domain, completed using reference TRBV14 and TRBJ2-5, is EAGVTQFPSHSVIEKGQTVTLRCDPISGHDNLYWYRRVMGKEIKFLLHFVKESKQDESGMPNNRFLAERTGGTYSTLKVQPAELEDSGVYFCASSPGDRRGPQETQYFGPGTRLLVL.

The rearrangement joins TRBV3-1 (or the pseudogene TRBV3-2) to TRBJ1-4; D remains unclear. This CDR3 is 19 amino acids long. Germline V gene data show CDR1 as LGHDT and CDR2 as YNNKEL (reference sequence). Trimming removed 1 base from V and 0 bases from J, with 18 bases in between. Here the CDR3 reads CASSQVSLRLSSTNEKLFF. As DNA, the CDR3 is TGTGCCAGCAGCCAAGTGTCTCTCCGACTCTCTTCAACTAATGAAAAACTGTTTTTT.

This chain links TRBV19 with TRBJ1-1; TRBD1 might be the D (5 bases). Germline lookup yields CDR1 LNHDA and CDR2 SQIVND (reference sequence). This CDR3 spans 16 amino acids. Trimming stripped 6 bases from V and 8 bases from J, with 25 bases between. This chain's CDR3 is CASSTHAGGSQREAFF. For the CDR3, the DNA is TGTGCCAGTAGCACCCACGCCGGGGGTTCTCAGAGGGAAGCTTTCTTT. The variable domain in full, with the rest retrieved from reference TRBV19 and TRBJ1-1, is DGGITQSPKYLFRKEGQNVTLSCEQNLNHDAMYWYRQDPGQGLRLIYYSQIVNDFQKGDIAEGYSVSREKKESFPLTVTSAQKNPTAFYLCASSTHAGGSQREAFFGQGTRLTVV.

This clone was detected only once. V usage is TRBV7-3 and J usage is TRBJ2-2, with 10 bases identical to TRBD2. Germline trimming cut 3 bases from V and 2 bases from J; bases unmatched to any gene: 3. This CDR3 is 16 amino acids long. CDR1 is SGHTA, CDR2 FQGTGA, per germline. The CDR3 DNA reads TGTGCCAGCAGCTTCACTAGCGGGGAAAACACCGGGGAGCTGTTTTTT. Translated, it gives CASSFTSGENTGELFF.

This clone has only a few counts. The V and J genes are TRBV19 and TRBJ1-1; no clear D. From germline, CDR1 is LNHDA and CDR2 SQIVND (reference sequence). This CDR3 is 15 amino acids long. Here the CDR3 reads CGTLGLYAHGTEAFF. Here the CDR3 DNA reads TGTGGAACCCTTGGGCTCTATGCTCACGGCACTGAAGCTTTCTTT.

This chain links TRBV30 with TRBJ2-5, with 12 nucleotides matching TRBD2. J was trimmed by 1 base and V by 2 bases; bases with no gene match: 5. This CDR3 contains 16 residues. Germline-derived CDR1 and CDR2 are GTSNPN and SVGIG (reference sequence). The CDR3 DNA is TGTGCCTGGAGTCTGCGGGGACTAGCGGGCCAAGAGACCCAGTACTTC. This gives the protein CAWSLRGLAGQETQYF.

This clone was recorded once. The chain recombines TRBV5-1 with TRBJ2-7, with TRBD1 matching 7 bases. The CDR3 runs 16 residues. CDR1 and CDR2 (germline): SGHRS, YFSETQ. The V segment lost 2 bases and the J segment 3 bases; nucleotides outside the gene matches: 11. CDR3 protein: CASSFSPGQSVYEQYF. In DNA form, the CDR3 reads TGCGCCAGCAGCTTTTCTCCGGGACAGTCTGTCTACGAGCAGTACTTC.

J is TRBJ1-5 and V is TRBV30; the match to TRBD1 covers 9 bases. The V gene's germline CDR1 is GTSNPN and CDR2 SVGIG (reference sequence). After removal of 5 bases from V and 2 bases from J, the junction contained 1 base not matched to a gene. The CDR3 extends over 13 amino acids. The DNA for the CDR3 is TGTGCCTGGGGGGACAGGGGCAATCAGCCCCAGCATTTT. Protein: CAWGDRGNQPQHF.

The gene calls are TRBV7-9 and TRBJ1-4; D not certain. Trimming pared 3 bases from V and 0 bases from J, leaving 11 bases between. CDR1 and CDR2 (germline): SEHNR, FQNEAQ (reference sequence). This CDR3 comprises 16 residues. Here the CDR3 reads CASSFAGSATNEKLFF. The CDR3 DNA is TGTGCCAGCAGCTTTGCGGGGTCTGCAACTAATGAAAAACTGTTTTTT.

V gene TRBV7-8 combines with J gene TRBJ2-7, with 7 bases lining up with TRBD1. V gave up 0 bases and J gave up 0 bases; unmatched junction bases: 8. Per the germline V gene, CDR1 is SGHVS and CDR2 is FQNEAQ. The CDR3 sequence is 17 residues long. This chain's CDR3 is CASSLAGQVLPSYEQYF. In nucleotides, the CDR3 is TGTGCCAGCAGCTTAGCCGGACAGGTCCTTCCCTCCTACGAGCAGTACTTC.

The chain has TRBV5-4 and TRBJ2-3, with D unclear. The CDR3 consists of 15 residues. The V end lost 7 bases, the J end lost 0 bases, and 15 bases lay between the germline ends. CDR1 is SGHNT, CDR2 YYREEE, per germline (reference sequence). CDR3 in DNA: TGTGCCAGCGGCTACTCACAGTCAAGCACAGATACGCAGTATTTT. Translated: CASGYSQSSTDTQYF.

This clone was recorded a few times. The CDR3 region is CASSILQGGTEAFF. CDR3 nucleotides: TGTGCCAGTAGTATACTACAGGGTGGCACTGAAGCTTTCTTT. The chain joins TRBV19 to TRBJ1-1; a possible D gene is TRBD1 (6 bases). Germline loops: CDR1 LNHDA, CDR2 SQIVND (reference sequence). Trimming removed 2 bases from V and 4 bases from J, with 11 bases in between. CDR3 length: 14 amino acids.

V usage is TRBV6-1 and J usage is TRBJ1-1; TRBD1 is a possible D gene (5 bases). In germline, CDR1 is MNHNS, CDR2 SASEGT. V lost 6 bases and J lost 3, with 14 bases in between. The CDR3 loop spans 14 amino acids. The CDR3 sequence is CASSRDYGYTEAFF. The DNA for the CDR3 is TGTGCCAGCAGCAGGGATTACGGGTACACTGAAGCTTTCTTT.

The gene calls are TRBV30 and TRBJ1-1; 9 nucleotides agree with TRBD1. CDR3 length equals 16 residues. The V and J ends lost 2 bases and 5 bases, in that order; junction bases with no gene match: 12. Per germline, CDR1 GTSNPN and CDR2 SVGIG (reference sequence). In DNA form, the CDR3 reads TGTGCCTGGAGTCCCCCGGGACAGGGAGCTTCAACTGAAGCTTTCTTT. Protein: CAWSPPGQGASTEAFF.

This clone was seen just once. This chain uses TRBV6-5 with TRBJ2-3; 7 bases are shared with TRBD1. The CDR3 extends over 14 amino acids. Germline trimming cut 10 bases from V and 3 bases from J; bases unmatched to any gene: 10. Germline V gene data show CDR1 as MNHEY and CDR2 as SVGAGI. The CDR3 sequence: CANQRGLGTDTQYF. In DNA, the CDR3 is TGTGCCAACCAGAGGGGGCTTGGGACAGATACGCAGTATTTT.

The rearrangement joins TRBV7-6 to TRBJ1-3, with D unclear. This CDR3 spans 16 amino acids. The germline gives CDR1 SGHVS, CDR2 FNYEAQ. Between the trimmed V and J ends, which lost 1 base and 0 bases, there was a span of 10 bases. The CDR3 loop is CASSLEMFNSGNTIYF. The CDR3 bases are TGTGCCAGCAGCTTAGAAATGTTTAACTCTGGAAACACCATATATTTT.

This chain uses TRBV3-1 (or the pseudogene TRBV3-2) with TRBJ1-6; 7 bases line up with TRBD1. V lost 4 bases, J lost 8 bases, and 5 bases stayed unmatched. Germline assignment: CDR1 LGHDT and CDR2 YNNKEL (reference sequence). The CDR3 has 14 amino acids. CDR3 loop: CASSPTQGDSPLHF. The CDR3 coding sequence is TGTGCCAGCAGCCCAACGCAGGGGGATTCACCCCTCCACTTT.

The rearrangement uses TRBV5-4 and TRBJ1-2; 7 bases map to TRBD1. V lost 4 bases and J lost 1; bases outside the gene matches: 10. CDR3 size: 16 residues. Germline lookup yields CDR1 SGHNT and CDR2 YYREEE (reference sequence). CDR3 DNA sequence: TGTGCCAGCAGCCGCCACGACAGGGACTTTAACTATGGCTACACCTTC. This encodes CASSRHDRDFNYGYTF.

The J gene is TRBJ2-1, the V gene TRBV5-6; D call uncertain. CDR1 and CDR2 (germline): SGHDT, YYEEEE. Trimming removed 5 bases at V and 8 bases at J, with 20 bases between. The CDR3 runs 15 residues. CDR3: CASSLTPAGDDEQFF. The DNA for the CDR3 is TGTGCCAGCAGTCTTACTCCGGCAGGCGACGATGAGCAGTTCTTC.

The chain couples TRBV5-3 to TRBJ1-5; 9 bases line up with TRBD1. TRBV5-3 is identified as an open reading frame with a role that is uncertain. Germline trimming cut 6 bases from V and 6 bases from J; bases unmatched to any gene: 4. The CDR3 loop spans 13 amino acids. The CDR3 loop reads CARNGQGCQPQHF. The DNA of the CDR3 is TGTGCCAGAAACGGACAGGGGTGTCAGCCCCAGCATTTT.